This entry features one TCR beta chain sequence. Its specificity is not known. Here immunoSEQ multiplex PCR was the method, and the copy in TCRdb shows in-frame clones only, minus some. The sample lists some 9,100 clones, 75% to 95% occurring once. Documented time point: approximately ten-day in vitro stimulation with candidate neoantigen peptide 3. PCR or immunohistochemistry showed mismatch repair deficiency in every enrolled patient. These data are taken from a study of PD-1 blockade in mismatch repair-deficient tumors. In germline, CDR1 is KGHSH, CDR2 LQKENI. The CDR3 is 17 residues long. With 1 base removed from V and 3 bases from J, the gap between germline ends came to 18 bases.

The source of this sequence is an adult with mismatch repair-deficient cancer. The material was cells cultured in vitro, obtained from a patient treated with pembrolizumab. The chain is built from TRBV18 and TRBJ1-1, with unresolved D. The CDR3 loop is CASSPRIPGSLDTEAFF. In DNA form, the CDR3 reads TGTGCCAGCTCACCACGTATCCCGGGAAGTTTGGACACTGAAGCTTTCTTT.